Here is one T cell receptor beta chain with its context. These data originate in a study of T cell responses to AZD1222 COVID-19 vaccine. Clones were read by immunoSEQ multiplex PCR, and TCRdb kept only the in-frame ones, dropping some. This sample has 55,000 to 75,000 clones, with less than 85% found just once. The length of the CDR3 is 15 residues. Per the germline V gene, CDR1 is SNHLY and CDR2 is FYNNEI. V lost 3 bases and J lost 3, with 15 bases in between. The sample was peripheral blood, taken on day 0 of AZD1222 vaccination. The sequence was obtained from an adult in good health. The genes are TRBV2 and TRBJ2-7; the D gene is possibly TRBD1 (5 bases). CDR3 loop: CASSEGLGDIYEQYF. In DNA, the CDR3 is TGTGCCAGCAGTGAGGGGCTAGGTGACATCTACGAGCAGTACTTC.